The 9 T cell receptor beta chains below all came from one sample that was sequenced in a study of blood T cell repertoires in COVID-19. Libraries were prepared by immunoSEQ multiplex PCR; TCRdb keeps only in-frame clonotypes and omits some of them. The repertoire includes more than 300,000 clones, roughly nine tenths of them detected once, and 3.5% to 5% sits in the top ten. Sequences were obtained from PBMCs or T cells enriched from blood (not recorded which). The receptor set was obtained from a woman aged 25 to 39 who had been exposed to COVID-19.

This chain connects TRBV5-6 to TRBJ2-2; 9 bases map to TRBD1. The CDR3 has 16 amino acids. V lost 4 bases and J lost 7; bases outside the gene matches: 11. Germline V gene lookup returns CDR1 SGHDT and CDR2 YYEEEE. CDR3 coding DNA: TGTGCCAGCAGCCTACAGGGGGCATTGAGAAACGGGGAGCTGTTTTTT. It encodes CASSLQGALRNGELFF.

This sequence joins TRBV5-6 and TRBJ2-1, with TRBD2 as a possible D gene (6 bases). The CDR3 consists of 15 residues. V was cut by 5 bases and J by 0 bases, with 12 bases left in between. Per germline, CDR1 SGHDT and CDR2 YYEEEE. CDR3 in DNA: TGTGCCAGCAGTCTGGGGGGAGACTCCTACAATGAGCAGTTCTTC. It encodes CASSLGGDSYNEQFF.

The chain employs TRBV7-7 and TRBJ2-1; a weak D match, TRBD1 (5 bases). From germline, CDR1 is SSHAT and CDR2 FNYEAQ (reference sequence). This CDR3 is 14 amino acids long. Trimming shortened V by 2 bases and J by 6 bases, and 11 bases separated the two germline ends. The DNA for the CDR3 is TGTGCCAGCAGCTTATCCGCAGGGCGCAATGAGCAGTTCTTC. Protein sequence: CASSLSAGRNEQFF.

The rearrangement links TRBV3-1 (or the pseudogene TRBV3-2) to TRBJ1-1, with no clear D. The CDR3 has 11 amino acids. The V end was cut by 5 bases, the J end by 12 bases, with 13 bases between. CDR1 and CDR2 from the germline V gene are LGHDT and YNNKEL (reference sequence). The CDR3 sequence: CASSARVVTFF. DNA for the CDR3: TGTGCCAGCAGCGCACGGGTGGTGACTTTCTTT.

J is TRBJ2-1 and V is TRBV4-3, with D maybe TRBD1 (6 bases). V was shortened by 0 bases and J by 5 bases, with 8 bases between the two germline ends. Germline lookup yields CDR1 LGHNA and CDR2 YSLEER. CDR3 length: 14 amino acids. The CDR3 spells CASSQDQGNNEQFF. For the CDR3, the DNA is TGCGCCAGCAGCCAAGATCAGGGGAACAATGAGCAGTTCTTC.

V gene TRBV5-1 combines with J gene TRBJ1-1; D not resolved. The CDR3 has 15 residues. V gave up 0 bases and J gave up 4 bases, with 13 bases separating them. Germline CDR1 reads SGHRS; CDR2 reads YFSETQ. The CDR3, as DNA: TGCGCCAGCAGCTTGGAAGGAGGGTTGAGCACTGAAGCTTTCTTT. Protein product: CASSLEGGLSTEAFF.

The V gene is TRBV6-1, the J gene TRBJ1-3, with D hard to call. Trimming pared 2 bases from V and 0 bases from J, leaving 8 bases between. The CDR3 is 15 amino acids. Germline-derived CDR1 and CDR2 are MNHNS and SASEGT. CDR3: CASSESRGSGNTIYF. As DNA, the CDR3 is TGTGCCAGCAGTGAAAGTCGGGGCTCTGGAAACACCATATATTTT.

This chain uses TRBV24-1 with TRBJ1-2, with a possible D match to TRBD1 (6 bases). Trimming took 3 bases from V and 4 from J, leaving 11 bases between them. Per the germline V gene, CDR1 is KGHDR and CDR2 is SFDVKD. The CDR3 is 14 residues long. The chain's CDR3 is CATSDVGHPYGYTF. The CDR3 nucleotides read TGTGCCACCAGTGATGTGGGACATCCCTATGGCTACACCTTC.

V usage is TRBV5-4 and J usage is TRBJ2-3; D is uncertain. The V end lost 0 bases, the J end lost 8 bases, and 16 bases lay between the germline ends. Germline assignment: CDR1 SGHNT and CDR2 YYREEE (reference sequence). The CDR3 spans 15 residues. CDR3 protein: CASSLGPSGEVTQYF. The DNA of the CDR3 is TGTGCCAGCAGCTTGGGGCCCTCTGGAGAGGTTACGCAGTATTTT.